The text below deals with one T cell receptor beta chain. Its antigen is not known. Per germline, CDR1 LNHDA and CDR2 SQIVND (reference sequence). The CDR3 has 14 amino acids. Between the trimmed V and J ends, which lost 6 bases and 3 bases, there was a span of 14 bases. This sample was included in a study of a mutant IDH1 vaccine in newly diagnosed glioma. Study overall: Vaccines began 4-6 weeks after radiotherapy alone, or with temozolomide cycles. Therapy received beforehand was radiotherapy, temozolomide, or both, with most patients given both. Held at week 35, visit V12 was the safety follow-up, and visit V13 followed at week 47.

The time point denotes: week 47, end of study. Every vaccination contained 300 ug of the mutant IDH1 20-mer peptide and was paired with topical imiquimod. Eight vaccinations were given in weeks 1, 3, 5, 7, 11, 15, 19 and 23. Sequencing was performed with immunoSEQ multiplex PCR; in TCRdb, only in-frame clones are kept and a portion is missing. The data hold around 30,000 clones, with approximately 87% observed a single time. The rearrangement links TRBV19 to TRBJ1-2; D not resolved. The clonotype was recovered from a woman between 25 and 40 years old with glioma. This specimen consisted of PBMCs, obtained from a glioma patient whose treatment included an IDH1 peptide vaccine. Written as DNA, the CDR3 is TGTGCCAGTAGCCCAGATGAGCGACACTATGGCTACACCTTC. Residues: CASSPDERHYGYTF.